This T cell receptor beta chain is from a study of blood T cell repertoires in COVID-19. About the research overall: From the United States, Italy and Spain came samples of acute and convalescent COVID-19.

This CDR3 contains 16 residues. CDR1 is KGHSH and CDR2 is LQKENI in the germline V gene. Trimming took 1 base from V and 0 from J, leaving 7 bases between them. Sequenced by immunoSEQ multiplex PCR; TCRdb stores in-frame clones only, minus some. The sample contains 110,000 to 150,000 clones, more than 75% of which appear only once. Participants reported their clinical history, and cohort assignment relied on those reports. The TCR originated in a man aged 60 to 75 who had recovered from COVID-19. The chain employs TRBV18 and TRBJ2-6; unclear D gene. The sequenced sample consisted of PBMCs or T cells enriched from blood (not recorded which). DNA for the CDR3: TGTGCCAGCTCACCACTTTCTCCCTCTGGGGCCAACGTCCTGACTTTC. The encoded protein is CASSPLSPSGANVLTF.